This TCR beta chain was sequenced for a study of blood T cell repertoires in COVID-19. Study in general: Samples of COVID-19 (acute and convalescent) were obtained from the United States, Italy and Spain. The analysed material was cDNA or gDNA that came from T cells, B-cell-depleted T cells, or PBMCs.

As handled by the study authors: Estimates of nucleated cell counts were drawn from the amplification of reference gene primers. Generated by immunoSEQ multiplex PCR, the TCRdb table keeps only in-frame clones and is missing some. V and J calls and clone size are given by that table; D and trimming were obtained from the DNA. The sample lists roughly 270,000 clones, 85% occurring once. From germline, CDR1 is LGHNA and CDR2 YNFKEQ. The CDR3 is 17 amino acids. The V gene end was trimmed by 0 bases and the J gene end by 6 bases; junction bases not matched to a gene: 3. Sequenced: peripheral blood. The rearrangement joins TRBV4-2 to TRBJ2-1, with 15 bases aligning to TRBD2. This clonotype originated in a man between 50 and 59 years old with active or convalescent COVID-19. The CDR3, as DNA: TGTGCCAGCAGCCAAGAAGGGGGACTAGCGGGAGGCAATGAGCAGTTCTTC. Translation: CASSQEGGLAGGNEQFF.